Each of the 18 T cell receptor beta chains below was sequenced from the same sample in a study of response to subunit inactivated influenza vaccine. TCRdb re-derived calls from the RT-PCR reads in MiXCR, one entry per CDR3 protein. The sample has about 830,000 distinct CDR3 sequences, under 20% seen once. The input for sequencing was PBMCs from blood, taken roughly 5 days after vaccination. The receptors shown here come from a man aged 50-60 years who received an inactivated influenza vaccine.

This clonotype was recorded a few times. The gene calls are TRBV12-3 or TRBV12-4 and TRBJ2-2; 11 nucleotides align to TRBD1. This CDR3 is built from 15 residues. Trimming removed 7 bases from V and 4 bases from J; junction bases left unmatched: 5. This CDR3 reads CASIRTGGITGELFF. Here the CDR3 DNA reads TGTGCCAGCATTCGGACAGGGGGCATCACCGGGGAGCTGTTTTTT.

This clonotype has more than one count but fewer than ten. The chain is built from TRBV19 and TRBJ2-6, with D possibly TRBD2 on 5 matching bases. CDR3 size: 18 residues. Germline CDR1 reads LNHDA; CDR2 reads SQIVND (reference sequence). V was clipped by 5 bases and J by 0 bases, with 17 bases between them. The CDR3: CASSDMRADHSGANVLTF. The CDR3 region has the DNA TGTGCCAGTAGTGATATGCGGGCGGATCACTCTGGGGCCAACGTCCTGACTTTC.

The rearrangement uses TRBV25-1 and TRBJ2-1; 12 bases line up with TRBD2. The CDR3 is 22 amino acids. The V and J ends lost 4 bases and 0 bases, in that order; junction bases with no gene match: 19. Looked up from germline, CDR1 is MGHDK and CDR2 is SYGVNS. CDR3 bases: TGTGCCAGCAGTGGATTCCGGATTCCGGGACTAGCGGGTGGGTCCTCCTACAATGAGCAGTTCTTC. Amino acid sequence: CASSGFRIPGLAGGSSYNEQFF.

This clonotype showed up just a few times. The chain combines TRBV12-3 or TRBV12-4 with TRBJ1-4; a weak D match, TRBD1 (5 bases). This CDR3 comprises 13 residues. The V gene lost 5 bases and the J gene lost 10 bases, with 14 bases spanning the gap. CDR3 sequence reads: CASSRDRALKLFF. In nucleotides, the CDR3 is TGTGCCAGCAGTCGGGACCGGGCCTTAAAACTGTTTTTT.

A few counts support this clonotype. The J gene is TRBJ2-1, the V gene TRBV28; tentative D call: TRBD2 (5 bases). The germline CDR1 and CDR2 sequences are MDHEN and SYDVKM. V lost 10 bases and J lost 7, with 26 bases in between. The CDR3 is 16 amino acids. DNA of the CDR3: TGTGCCACCCACGGGTTGAAGGGCGGGTTGGGGAATGAGCAGTTCTTC. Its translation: CATHGLKGGLGNEQFF.

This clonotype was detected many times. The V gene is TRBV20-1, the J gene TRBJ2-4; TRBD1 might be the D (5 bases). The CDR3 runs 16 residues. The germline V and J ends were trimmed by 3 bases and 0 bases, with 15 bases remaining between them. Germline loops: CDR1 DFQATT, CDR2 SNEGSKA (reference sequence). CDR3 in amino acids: CSASEDTVLAKNIQYF. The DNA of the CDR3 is TGCAGTGCTAGTGAGGACACTGTACTAGCCAAAAACATTCAGTACTTC.

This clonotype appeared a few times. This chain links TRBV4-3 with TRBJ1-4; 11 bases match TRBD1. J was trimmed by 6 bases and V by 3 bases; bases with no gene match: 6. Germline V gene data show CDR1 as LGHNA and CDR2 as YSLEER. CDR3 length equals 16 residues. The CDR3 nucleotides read TGCGCCAGCAGCCACTCTGGACAGGGGGCACATGAAAAACTGTTTTTT. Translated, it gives CASSHSGQGAHEKLFF.

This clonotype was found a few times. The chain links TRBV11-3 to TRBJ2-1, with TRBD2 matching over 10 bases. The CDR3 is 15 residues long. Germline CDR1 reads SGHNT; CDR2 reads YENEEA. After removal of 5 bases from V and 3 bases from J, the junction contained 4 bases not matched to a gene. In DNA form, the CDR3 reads TGTGCCAGCAGCAGCCAGCGGGGGGGCTACAATGAGCAGTTCTTC. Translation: CASSSQRGGYNEQFF.

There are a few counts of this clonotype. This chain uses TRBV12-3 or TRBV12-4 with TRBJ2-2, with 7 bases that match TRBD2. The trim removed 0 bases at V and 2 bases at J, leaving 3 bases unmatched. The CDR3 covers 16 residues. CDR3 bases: TGTGCCAGCAGTTTAGCGGGAGGGCCAAACACCGGGGAGCTGTTTTTT. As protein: CASSLAGGPNTGELFF.

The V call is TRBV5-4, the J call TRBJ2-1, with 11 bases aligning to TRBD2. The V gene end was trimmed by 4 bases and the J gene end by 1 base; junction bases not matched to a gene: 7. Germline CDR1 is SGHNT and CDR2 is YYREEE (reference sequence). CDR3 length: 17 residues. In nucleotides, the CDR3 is TGTGCCAGCAGCCTGCCTAGCGGGGGGCCGTCCTACAATGAGCAGTTCTTC. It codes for CASSLPSGGPSYNEQFF.

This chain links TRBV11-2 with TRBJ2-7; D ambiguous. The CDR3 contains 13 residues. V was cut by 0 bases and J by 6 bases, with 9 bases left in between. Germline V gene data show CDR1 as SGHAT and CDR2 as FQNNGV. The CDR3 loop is CASSLDGRFEQYF. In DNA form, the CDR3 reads TGTGCCAGCAGCTTAGATGGACGGTTCGAGCAGTACTTC.

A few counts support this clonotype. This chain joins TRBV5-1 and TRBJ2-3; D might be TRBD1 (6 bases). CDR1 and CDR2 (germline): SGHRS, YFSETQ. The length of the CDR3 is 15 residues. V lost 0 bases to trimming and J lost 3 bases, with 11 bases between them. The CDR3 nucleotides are TGCGCCAGCAGCTTGGTTGGACAGACTACAGATACGCAGTATTTT. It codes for CASSLVGQTTDTQYF.

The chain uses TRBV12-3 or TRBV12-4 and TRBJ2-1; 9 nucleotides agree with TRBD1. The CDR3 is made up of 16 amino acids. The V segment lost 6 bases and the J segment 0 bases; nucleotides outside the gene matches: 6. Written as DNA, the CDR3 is TGTGCCAGCAGCTCCGACAGGGGGAACTCCTACAATGAGCAGTTCTTC. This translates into CASSSDRGNSYNEQFF.

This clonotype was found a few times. The CDR3 here is CSATAGGAETQYF. The CDR3 nucleotides read TGCAGTGCTACCGCGGGAGGGGCGGAGACCCAGTACTTC. The rearrangement links TRBV20-1 to TRBJ2-5; 9 bases map to TRBD2. CDR3 length: 13 residues. Trimming removed 4 bases from V and 5 bases from J; junction bases left unmatched: 5. CDR1 and CDR2 from the germline V gene are DFQATT and SNEGSKA (reference sequence).

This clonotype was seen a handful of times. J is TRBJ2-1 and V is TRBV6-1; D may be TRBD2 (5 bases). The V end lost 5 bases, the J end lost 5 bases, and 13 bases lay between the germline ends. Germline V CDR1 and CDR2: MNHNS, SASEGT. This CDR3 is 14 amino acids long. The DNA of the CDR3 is TGTGCCAGCAGTAGAGGAGGTTTAGACAATGAGCAGTTCTTC. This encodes CASSRGGLDNEQFF.

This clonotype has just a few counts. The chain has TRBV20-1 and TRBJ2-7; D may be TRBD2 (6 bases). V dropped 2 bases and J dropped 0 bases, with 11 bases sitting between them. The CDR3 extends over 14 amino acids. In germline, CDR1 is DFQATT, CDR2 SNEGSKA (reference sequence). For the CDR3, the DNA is TGCAGTGCTAGAAGCCGGGAGAGCTCCTACGAGCAGTACTTC. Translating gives CSARSRESSYEQYF.

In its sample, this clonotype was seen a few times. CDR3 nucleotide sequence: TGTGCCAGCAGCATTCCCGGGACTAGCGGGAGAAGCGGGGAGCTGTTTTTT. Translating it yields CASSIPGTSGRSGELFF. V usage is TRBV7-8 and J usage is TRBJ2-2; 14 bases line up with TRBD2. CDR1 SGHVS and CDR2 FQNEAQ come from the germline V gene. This CDR3 spans 17 amino acids. The V and J ends lost 5 bases and 7 bases, in that order; junction bases with no gene match: 9.

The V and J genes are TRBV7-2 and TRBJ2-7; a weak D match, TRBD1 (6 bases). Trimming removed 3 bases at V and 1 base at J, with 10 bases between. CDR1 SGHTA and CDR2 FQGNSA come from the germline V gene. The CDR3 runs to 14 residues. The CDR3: CASSFRTVSYEQYF. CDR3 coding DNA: TGTGCCAGCAGCTTTAGGACAGTTTCCTACGAGCAGTACTTC.